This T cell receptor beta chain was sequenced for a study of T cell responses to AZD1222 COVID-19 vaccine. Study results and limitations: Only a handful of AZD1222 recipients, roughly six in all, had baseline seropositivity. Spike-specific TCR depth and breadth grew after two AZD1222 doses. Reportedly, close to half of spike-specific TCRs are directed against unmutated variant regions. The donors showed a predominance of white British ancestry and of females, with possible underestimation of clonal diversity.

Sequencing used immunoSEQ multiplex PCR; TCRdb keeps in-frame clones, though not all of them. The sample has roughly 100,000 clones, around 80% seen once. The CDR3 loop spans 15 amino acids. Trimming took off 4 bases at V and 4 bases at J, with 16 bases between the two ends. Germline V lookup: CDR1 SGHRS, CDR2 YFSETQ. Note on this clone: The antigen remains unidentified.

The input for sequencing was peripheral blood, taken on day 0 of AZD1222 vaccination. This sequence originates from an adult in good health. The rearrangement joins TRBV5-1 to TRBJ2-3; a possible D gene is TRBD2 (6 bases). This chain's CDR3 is CASSRTGGGPDTQYF. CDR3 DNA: TGCGCCAGCAGCAGAACAGGTGGAGGGCCAGATACGCAGTATTTT. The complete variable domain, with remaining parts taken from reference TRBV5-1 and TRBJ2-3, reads KAGVTQTPRYLIKTRGQQVTLSCSPISGHRSVSWYQQTPGQGLQFLFEYFSETQRNKGNFPGRFSGRQFSNSRSEMNVSTLELGDSALYLCASSRTGGGPDTQYFGPGTRLTVL.